This TCR beta chain was sequenced during a study of T cells after yellow fever vaccination. Study-wide context: Fractions containing few cells were prepared with SMART-Seq v4 Ultra Low Input. Findings and limits, study-wide: On re-exposure, the response was weaker but peaked faster, at day 5 versus 15. Of the clonotypes, a small share occurred in both CD4 and CD8 compartments.

Details on this clonotype: The antigen remains undetermined.

Losses at the gene ends were 3 bases for V and 5 bases for J; bases not matched to a gene: 8. The CDR3 consists of 16 residues. Looked up from germline, CDR1 is SEHNR and CDR2 is FQNEAQ (reference sequence). Template-switching 5'RACE yielded the TCR cDNA; a universal primer site and UMIs were added in the process. TCRdb independently ran MiXCR on the 5' RACE reads; one entry per CDR3 protein. The sample yields 300,000 to 350,000 distinct CDR3 sequences, around 4.3% seen once. This rearrangement joins TRBV7-9 to TRBJ2-5; TRBD2 aligns across 11 bases. The sequences come from PBMCs, collected 15 days after the yellow fever booster vaccination. The receptor's source is a man aged 18 to 30 who received the YFV17D yellow fever vaccine. In nucleotides, the CDR3 is TGTGCCAGCAGCTTCCTAGGACTAGCGGGCGCTGAGACCCAGTACTTC. Translating gives CASSFLGLAGAETQYF.